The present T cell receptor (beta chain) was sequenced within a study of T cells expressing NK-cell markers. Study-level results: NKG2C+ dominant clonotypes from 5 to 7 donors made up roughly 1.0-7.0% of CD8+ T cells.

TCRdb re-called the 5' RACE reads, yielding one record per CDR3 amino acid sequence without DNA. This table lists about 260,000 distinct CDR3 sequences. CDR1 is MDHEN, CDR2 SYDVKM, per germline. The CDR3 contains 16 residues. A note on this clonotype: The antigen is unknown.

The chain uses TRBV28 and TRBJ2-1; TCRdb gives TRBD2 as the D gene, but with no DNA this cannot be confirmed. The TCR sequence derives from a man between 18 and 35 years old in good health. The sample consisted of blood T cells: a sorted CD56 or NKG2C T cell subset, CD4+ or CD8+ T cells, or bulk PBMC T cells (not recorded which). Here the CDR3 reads CASRPPRLAGRNEQFF.